The next 5 T cell receptor beta chains were all read from a single sample in a study of sequential checkpoint blockade in melanoma. The repertoire was sequenced with immunoSEQ multiplex PCR; TCRdb's copy has only in-frame clones and lacks some. Among some 32,000 clones listed, approximately 77% were seen once. Noted treatment: randomized to nivolumab then ipilimumab (arm A) or the reverse (arm B). The sequenced sample was CD8+ T cells sorted from blood (inferred from file names), obtained from a patient given nivolumab and ipilimumab in sequence. The receptor source for this set is a human donor with melanoma.

The chain joins TRBV19 to TRBJ1-1, with a possible D match to TRBD1 (5 bases). The CDR3 loop spans 13 amino acids. Trimming stripped 7 bases from V and 0 bases from J, with 9 bases between. CDR1 is LNHDA and CDR2 is SQIVND in the germline V gene (reference sequence). CDR3 sequence reads: CASIRDLNTEAFF. Here the CDR3 DNA reads TGTGCCAGTATCCGGGACTTGAACACTGAAGCTTTCTTT.

V gene TRBV5-1 combines with J gene TRBJ1-2; TRBD1 agrees at 11 bases. The CDR3 is 14 amino acids. Germline V gives CDR1 SGHRS, CDR2 YFSETQ. Unmatched junction bases numbered 2, after V lost 3 bases and J lost 4 bases. As DNA, the CDR3 is TGCGCCAGCAGCTGGACAGGGGGCGCCTATGGCTACACCTTC. It yields the protein CASSWTGGAYGYTF. Full variable domain (rest looked up from reference TRBV5-1 and TRBJ1-2): KAGVTQTPRYLIKTRGQQVTLSCSPISGHRSVSWYQQTPGQGLQFLFEYFSETQRNKGNFPGRFSGRQFSNSRSEMNVSTLELGDSALYLCASSWTGGAYGYTFGSGTRLTVV.

The chain recombines TRBV5-5 with TRBJ2-7, with D tentatively TRBD2 (6 bases). The CDR3 is 14 amino acids. V gave up 4 bases and J gave up 6 bases, with 17 bases separating them. CDR1 and CDR2 (germline): SGHKS, YYEKEE (reference sequence). The CDR3 is CASSHPGVSLEQYF. The CDR3 DNA sequence: TGTGCCAGCAGCCACCCGGGAGTATCACTCGAGCAGTACTTC.

The chain has TRBV19 and TRBJ1-1, with D perhaps TRBD1 (5 bases). This CDR3 spans 11 amino acids. Germline V CDR1 and CDR2: LNHDA, SQIVND (reference sequence). V lost 7 bases to trimming and J lost 7 bases, with 10 bases between them. The CDR3 sequence: CASNGGNEAFF. CDR3 DNA sequence: TGTGCCAGTAACGGGGGAAATGAAGCTTTCTTT.

The chain combines TRBV27 with TRBJ2-1; tentatively, D is TRBD1 (6 bases). CDR1 and CDR2 (germline): MNHEY, SMNVEV (reference sequence). CDR3 size: 13 residues. The V gene lost 2 bases and the J gene lost 6 bases, with 8 bases spanning the gap. CDR3 in amino acids: CASSLGGLNEQFF. CDR3 nucleotides: TGTGCCAGCAGTTTAGGGGGCCTCAATGAGCAGTTCTTC.